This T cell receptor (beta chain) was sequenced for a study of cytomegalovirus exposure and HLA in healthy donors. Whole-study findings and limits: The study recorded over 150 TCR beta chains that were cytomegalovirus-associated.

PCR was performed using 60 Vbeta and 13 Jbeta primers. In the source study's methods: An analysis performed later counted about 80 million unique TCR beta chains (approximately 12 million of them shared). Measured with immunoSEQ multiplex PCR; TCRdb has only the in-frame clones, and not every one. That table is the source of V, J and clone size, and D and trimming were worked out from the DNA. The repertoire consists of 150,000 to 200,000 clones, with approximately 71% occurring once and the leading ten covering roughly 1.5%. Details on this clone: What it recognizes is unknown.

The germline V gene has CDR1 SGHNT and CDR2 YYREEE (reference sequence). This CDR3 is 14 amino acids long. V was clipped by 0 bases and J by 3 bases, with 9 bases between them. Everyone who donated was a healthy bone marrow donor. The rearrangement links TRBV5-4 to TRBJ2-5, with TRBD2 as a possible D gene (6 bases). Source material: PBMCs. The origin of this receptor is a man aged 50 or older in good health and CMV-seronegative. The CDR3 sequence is CASSLAAGKETQYF. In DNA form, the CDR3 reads TGTGCCAGCAGCTTGGCGGCGGGGAAAGAGACCCAGTACTTC. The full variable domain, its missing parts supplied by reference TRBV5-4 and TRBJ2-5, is ETGVTQSPTHLIKTRGQQVTLRCSSQSGHNTVSWYQQALGQGPQFIFQYYREEENGRGNFPPRFSGLQFPNYSSELNVNALELDDSALYLCASSLAAGKETQYFGPGTRLLVL.